The present T cell receptor beta chain was sequenced within a study of T cells after yellow fever vaccination. General study results and limits: The secondary T-cell response peaked on day 5, not day 15, but was weaker. In FACS-sorted repertoires, abundant clonotypes from the bulk population could appear as contaminants. Booster sampling recovered most clones from primary vaccination (96% CD4, approximately 88% CD8).

The authors made TCR cDNA by 5'RACE template switching, adding a universal primer site and UMIs. MiXCR, run by TCRdb on the 5' RACE reads, gives a single entry per CDR3 protein. The table has approximately 260,000 distinct CDR3 sequences, 10% to 15% seen once; the top ten hold 0.45% to 0.65%. This CDR3 region has 14 residues. The V gene's germline CDR1 is LGHDT and CDR2 YNNKEL (reference sequence). Trimming removed 2 bases from V and 2 bases from J, with 9 bases in between. This clonotype showed up many times. Its antigen remains unidentified. The TCR comes from a man between 25 and 39 years old who received the YFV17D yellow fever vaccine. The sequenced sample was CD4+ T cells sorted from PBMCs, obtained 45 days after the yellow fever booster vaccination. V is TRBV3-1 and J is TRBJ2-5; D is ambiguous. The CDR3 DNA is TGTGCCAGCAGCCAACAGGAATTACAAGAGACCCAGTACTTC. Encoded protein: CASSQQELQETQYF.